This T cell receptor (beta chain) was profiled in a study of CD8+ T cells in alopecia areata. On the study more broadly: Oral tofacitinib, 5 to 10 mg twice daily, was given in an open-label trial.

The table lists this clone with a count of one. Its antigen is unknown. Regarding treatment: oral pan-JAK inhibitor, 5-10 mg twice daily. Obtained from alopecia areata patients were lesional scalp punch biopsies along with peripheral blood. Isolated RNA was reverse transcribed into cDNA used as the sequencing template. Libraries were prepared by immunoSEQ multiplex PCR; TCRdb keeps only in-frame clonotypes and omits some of them. This sample carries about 190,000 clones, 45% to 65% of them seen once, and the ten largest clones take around 0.7%. Study-wide points: Tofacitinib did not eliminate many expanded lesional clones from scalp or blood. Shared TCR sequences were less clear between patients than in mice, possibly partly from HLA diversity.

The TCR comes from a human donor with alopecia areata. Sample: CD4+ T cells sorted from blood, taken at week 4, from a patient treated with tofacitinib.

Written as DNA, the CDR3 is TGTGCCAGCAGCTTAGGGCCAGGGACAGGGGGTAGTGGCTACACCTTC. Translated, it gives CASSLGPGTGGSGYTF. The genes are TRBV7-2 and TRBJ1-2; 11 bases map to TRBD1. Germline assignment: CDR1 SGHTA and CDR2 FQGNSA. CDR3 length equals 16 residues. Trimming cost V 1 base and J 7 bases; bases outside gene matches: 8. The entire variable domain, with the rest obtained from reference TRBV7-2 and TRBJ1-2, is as follows: GAGVSQSPSNKVTEKGKDVELRCDPISGHTALYWYRQSLGQGLEFLIYFQGNSAPDKSGLPSDRFSAERTGGSVSTLTIQRTQQEDSAVYLCASSLGPGTGGSGYTFGSGTRLTVV.